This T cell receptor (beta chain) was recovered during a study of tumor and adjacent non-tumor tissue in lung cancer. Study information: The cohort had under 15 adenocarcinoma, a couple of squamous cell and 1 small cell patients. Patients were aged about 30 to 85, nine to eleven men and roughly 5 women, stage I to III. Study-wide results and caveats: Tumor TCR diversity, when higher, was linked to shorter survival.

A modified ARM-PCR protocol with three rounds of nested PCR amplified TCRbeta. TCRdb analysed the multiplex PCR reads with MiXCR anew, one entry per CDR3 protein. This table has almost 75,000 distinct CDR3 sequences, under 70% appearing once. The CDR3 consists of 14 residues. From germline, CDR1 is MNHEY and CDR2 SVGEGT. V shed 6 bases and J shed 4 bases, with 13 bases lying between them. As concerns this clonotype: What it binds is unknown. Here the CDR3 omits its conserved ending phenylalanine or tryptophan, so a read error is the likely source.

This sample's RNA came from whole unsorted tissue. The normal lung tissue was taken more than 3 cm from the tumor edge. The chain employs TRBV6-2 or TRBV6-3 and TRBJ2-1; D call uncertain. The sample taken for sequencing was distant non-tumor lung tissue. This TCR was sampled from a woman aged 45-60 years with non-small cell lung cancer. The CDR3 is CASRGLAAYNEQFS. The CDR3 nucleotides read TGTGCCAGCAGGGGATTAGCAGCTTACAATGAGCAGTTCTCC.